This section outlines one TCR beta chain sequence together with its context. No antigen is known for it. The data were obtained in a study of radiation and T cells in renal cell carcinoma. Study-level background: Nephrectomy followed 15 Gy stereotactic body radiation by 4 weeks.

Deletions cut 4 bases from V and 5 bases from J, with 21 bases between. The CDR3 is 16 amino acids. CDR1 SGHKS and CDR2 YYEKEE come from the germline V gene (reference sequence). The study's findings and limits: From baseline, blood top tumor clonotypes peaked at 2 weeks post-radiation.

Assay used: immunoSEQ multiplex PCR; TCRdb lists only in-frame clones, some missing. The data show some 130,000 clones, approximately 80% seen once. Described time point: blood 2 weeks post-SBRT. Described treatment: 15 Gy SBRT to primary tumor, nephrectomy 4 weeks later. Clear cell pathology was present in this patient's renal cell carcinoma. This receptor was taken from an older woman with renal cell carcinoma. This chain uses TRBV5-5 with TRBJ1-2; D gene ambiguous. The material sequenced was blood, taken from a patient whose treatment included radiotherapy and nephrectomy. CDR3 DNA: TGTGCCAGCAGCCTTCAGACCGACGCCGTTTTGTATGGCTACACCTTC. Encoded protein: CASSLQTDAVLYGYTF.